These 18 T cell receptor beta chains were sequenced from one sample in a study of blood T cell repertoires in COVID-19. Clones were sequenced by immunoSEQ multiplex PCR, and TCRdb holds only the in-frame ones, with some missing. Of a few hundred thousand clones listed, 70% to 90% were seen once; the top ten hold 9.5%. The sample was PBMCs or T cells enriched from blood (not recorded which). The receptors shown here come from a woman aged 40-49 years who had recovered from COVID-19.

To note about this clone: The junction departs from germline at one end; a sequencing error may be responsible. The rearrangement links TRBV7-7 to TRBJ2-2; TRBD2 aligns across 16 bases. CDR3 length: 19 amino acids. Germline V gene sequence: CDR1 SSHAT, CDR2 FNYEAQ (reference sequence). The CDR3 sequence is CASSLSGLAGGPLAGELFF. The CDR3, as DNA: TGTGCTAGCAGCTTGTCGGGACTAGCGGGAGGGCCGCTTGCGGGGGAGCTGTTTTTT.

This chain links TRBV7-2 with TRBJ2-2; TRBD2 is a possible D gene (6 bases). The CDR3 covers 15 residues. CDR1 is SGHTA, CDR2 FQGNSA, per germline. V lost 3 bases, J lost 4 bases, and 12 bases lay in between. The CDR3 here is CASSFGGGPTGELFF. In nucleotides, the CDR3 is TGTGCCAGCAGCTTTGGCGGAGGGCCCACCGGGGAGCTGTTTTTT.

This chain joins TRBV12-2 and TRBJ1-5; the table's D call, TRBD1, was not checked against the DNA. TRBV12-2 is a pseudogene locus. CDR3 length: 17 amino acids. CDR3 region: CASRLAGQGEKNQPQHF. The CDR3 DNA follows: TGTGCAAGTCGCTTAGCCGGACAGGGGGAAAAGAATCAGCCCCAGCATTTT.

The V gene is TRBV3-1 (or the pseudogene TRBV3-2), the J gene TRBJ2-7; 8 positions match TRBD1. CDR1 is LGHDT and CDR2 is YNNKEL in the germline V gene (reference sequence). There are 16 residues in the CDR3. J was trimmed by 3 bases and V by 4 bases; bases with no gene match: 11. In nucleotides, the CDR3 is TGTGCCAGCAGCCCCCCCTGGCAGGGGGCCATCTACGAGCAGTACTTC. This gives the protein CASSPPWQGAIYEQYF.

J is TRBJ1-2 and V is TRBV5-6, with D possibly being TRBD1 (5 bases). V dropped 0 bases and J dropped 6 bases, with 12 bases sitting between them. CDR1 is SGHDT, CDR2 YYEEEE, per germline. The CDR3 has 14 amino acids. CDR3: CASSLETQGHGYTF. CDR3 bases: TGTGCCAGCAGCTTGGAAACGCAGGGCCATGGCTACACCTTC.

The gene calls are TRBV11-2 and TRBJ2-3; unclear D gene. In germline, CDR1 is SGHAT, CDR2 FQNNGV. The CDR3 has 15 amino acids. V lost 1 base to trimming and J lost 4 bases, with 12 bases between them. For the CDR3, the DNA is TGTGCCAGCAGCTTAGGATCTAGTATCCCAGATACGCAGTATTTT. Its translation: CASSLGSSIPDTQYF.

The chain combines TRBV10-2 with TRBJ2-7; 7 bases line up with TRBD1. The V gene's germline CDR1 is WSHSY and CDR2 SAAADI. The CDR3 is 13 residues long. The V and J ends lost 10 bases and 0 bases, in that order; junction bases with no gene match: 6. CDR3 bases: TGCGCCACCTTGACAGGGACCTCCTACGAGCAGTACTTC. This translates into CATLTGTSYEQYF.

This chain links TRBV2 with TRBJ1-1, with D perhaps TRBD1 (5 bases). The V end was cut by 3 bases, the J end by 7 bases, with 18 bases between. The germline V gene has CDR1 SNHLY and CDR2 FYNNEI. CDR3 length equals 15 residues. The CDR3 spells CASSDPGGREDEAFF. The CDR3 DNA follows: TGTGCCAGCAGTGACCCCGGAGGCAGGGAGGATGAAGCTTTCTTT.

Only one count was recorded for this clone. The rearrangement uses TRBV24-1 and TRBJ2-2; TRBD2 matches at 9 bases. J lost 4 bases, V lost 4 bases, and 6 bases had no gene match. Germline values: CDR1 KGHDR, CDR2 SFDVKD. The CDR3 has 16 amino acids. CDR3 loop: CATSDLGTSPTGELFF. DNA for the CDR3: TGTGCCACCAGTGACTTGGGGACTAGCCCCACCGGGGAGCTGTTTTTT.

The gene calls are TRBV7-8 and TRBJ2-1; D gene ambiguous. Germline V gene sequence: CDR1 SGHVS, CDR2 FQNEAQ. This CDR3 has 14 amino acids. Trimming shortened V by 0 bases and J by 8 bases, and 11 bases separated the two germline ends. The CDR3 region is CASSLARGKDEQFF. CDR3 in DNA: TGTGCCAGCAGCTTAGCGCGCGGAAAAGATGAGCAGTTCTTC. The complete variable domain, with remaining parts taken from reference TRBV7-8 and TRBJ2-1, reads GAGVSQSPRYKVAKRGQDVALRCDPISGHVSLFWYQQALGQGPEFLTYFQNEAQLDKSGLPSDRFFAERPEGSVSTLKIQRTQQEDSAVYLCASSLARGKDEQFFGPGTRLTVL.

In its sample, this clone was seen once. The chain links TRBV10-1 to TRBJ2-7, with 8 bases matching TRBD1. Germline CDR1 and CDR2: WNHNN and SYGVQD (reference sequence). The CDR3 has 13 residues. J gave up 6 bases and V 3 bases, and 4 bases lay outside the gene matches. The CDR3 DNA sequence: TGCGCCAGCAGTGACGGACAGGGCCTCGAGCAGTACTTC. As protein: CASSDGQGLEQYF.

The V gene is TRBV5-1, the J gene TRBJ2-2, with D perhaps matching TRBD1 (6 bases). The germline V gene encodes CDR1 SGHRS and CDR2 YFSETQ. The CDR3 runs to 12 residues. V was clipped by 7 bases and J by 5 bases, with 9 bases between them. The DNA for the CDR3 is TGCGCCAGCGGACAGAATACCGGGGAGCTGTTTTTT. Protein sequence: CASGQNTGELFF.

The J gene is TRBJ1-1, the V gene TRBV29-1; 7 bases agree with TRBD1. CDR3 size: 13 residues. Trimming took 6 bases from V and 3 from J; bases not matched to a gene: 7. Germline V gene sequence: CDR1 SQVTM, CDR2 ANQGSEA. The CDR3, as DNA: TGCAGCGTGGGAAGACAGGGCGACACTGAAGCTTTCTTT. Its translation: CSVGRQGDTEAFF.

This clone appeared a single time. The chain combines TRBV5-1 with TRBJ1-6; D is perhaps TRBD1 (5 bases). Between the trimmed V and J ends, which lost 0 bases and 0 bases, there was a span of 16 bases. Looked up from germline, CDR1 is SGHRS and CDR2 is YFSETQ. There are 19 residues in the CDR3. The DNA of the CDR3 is TGCGCCAGCAGCTTGGGGCAGGGTTTCGCCAGCTCCTATAATTCACCCCTCCACTTT. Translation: CASSLGQGFASSYNSPLHF.

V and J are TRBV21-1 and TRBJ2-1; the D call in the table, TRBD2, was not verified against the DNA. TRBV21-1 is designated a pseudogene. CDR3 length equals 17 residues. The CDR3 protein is CASSPFRLAGGYNEQFF. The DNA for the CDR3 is TGTGCCAGCAGCCCCTTTAGGCTAGCGGGAGGGTACAATGAGCAGTTCTTC.

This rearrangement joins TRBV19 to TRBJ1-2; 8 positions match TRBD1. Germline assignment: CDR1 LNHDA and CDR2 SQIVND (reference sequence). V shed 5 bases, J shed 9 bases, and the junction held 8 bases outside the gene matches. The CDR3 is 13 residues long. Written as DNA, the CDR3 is TGTGCCAGTAGTCGGGACAGGCCTCCACGCTACACCTTC. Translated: CASSRDRPPRYTF.

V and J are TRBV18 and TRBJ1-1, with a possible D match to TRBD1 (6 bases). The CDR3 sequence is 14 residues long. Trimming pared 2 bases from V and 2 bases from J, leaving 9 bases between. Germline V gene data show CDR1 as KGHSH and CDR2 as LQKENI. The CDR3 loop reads CASSPAGANTEAFF. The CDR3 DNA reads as TGTGCCAGCTCACCAGCAGGGGCTAACACTGAAGCTTTCTTT.

The CDR3 loop reads CATSDWQQETQYF. The CDR3 region has the DNA TGTGCCACCAGTGATTGGCAGCAAGAGACCCAGTACTTC. The rearrangement links TRBV24-1 to TRBJ2-5, with D hard to call. Germline values: CDR1 KGHDR, CDR2 SFDVKD. CDR3 size: 13 residues. Trimming took 2 bases from V and 2 from J, leaving 5 bases between them.